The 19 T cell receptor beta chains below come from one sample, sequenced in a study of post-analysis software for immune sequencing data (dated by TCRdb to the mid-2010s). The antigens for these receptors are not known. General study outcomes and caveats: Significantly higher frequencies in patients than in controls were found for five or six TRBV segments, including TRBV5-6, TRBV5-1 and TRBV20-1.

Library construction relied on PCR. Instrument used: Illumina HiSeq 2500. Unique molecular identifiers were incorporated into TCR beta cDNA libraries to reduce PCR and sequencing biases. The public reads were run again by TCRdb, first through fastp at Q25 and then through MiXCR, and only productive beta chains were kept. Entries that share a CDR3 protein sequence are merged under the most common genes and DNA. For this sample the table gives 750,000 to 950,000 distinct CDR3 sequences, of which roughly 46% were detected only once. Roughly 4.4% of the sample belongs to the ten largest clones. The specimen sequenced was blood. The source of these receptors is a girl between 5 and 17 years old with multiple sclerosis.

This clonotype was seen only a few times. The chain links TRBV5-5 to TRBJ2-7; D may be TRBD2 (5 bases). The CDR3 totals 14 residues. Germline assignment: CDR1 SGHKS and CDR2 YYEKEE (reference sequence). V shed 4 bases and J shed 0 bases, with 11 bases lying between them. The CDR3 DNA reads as TGTGCCAGCAGCCCCCCGACTACCTCCTACGAGCAGTACTTC. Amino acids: CASSPPTTSYEQYF.

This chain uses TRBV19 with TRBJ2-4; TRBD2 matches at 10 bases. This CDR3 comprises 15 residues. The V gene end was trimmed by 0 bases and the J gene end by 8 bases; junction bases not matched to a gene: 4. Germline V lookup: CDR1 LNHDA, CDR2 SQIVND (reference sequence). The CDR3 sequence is CASSIETSGKYIQYF. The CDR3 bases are TGTGCCAGTAGTATAGAAACTAGCGGGAAGTACATTCAGTACTTC.

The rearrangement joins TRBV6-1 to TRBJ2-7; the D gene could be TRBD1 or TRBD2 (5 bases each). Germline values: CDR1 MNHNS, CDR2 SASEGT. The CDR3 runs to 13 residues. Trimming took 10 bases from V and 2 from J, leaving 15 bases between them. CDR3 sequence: CATRGALTYEQYF. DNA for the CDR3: TGTGCCACCCGAGGGGCTTTGACCTACGAGCAGTACTTC.

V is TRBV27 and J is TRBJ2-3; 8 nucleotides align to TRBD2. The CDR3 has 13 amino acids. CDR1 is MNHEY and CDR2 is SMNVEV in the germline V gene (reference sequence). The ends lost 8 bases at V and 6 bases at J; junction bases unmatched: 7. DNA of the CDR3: TGTGCCAGCTCGCGGGGGGCGAAGGATACGCAGTATTTT. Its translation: CASSRGAKDTQYF.

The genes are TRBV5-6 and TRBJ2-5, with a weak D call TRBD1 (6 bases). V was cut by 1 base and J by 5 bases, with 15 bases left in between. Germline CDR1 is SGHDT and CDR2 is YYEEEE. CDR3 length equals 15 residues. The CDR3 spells CASSLPGVHGETQYF. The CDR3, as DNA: TGTGCCAGCAGCTTGCCAGGGGTCCACGGGGAGACCCAGTACTTC.

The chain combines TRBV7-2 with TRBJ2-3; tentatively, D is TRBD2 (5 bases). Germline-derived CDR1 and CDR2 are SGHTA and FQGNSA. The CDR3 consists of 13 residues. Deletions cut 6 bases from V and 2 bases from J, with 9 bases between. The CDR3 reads CASRGAATDTQYF. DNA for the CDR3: TGTGCCAGCAGGGGAGCGGCCACAGATACGCAGTATTTT.

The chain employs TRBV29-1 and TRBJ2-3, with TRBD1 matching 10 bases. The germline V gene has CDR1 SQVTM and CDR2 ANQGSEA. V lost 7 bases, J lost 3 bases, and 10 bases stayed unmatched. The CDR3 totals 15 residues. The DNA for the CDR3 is TGCAGCGCTAACCCGGGACAGGGGAGGACAGATACGCAGTATTTT. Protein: CSANPGQGRTDTQYF.

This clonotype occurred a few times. CDR3 residues: CASSSARDHGNIQYF. The CDR3 DNA reads as TGTGCCAGCAGCTCAGCCCGGGACCATGGAAACATTCAGTACTTC. J is TRBJ2-4 and V is TRBV7-8; D could derive from TRBD1 or TRBD2 (5 bases each). In germline, CDR1 is SGHVS, CDR2 FQNEAQ. V was shortened by 4 bases and J by 6 bases, with 16 bases between the two germline ends. There are 15 residues in the CDR3.

CDR3 sequence (DNA): TGTGCCAACCCGACTCATATTCCCTACGAGCAGTACTTC. It yields the protein CANPTHIPYEQYF. The J gene is TRBJ2-7, the V gene TRBV19; D not certain. Trimming removed 10 bases at V and 2 bases at J, with 15 bases between. The germline V gene encodes CDR1 LNHDA and CDR2 SQIVND (reference sequence). This CDR3 has 13 amino acids.

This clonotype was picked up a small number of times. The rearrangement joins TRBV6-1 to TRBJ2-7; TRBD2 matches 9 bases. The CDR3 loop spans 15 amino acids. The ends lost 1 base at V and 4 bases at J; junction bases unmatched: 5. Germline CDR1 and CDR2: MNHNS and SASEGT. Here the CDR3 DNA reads TGTGCCAGCAGTGAAGGTGTGACTAGCGGTTACGAGCAGTACTTC. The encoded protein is CASSEGVTSGYEQYF.

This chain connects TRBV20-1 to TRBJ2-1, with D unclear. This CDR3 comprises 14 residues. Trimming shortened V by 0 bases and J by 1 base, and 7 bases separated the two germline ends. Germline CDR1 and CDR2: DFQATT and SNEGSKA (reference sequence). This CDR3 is CSARDEHSYNEQFF. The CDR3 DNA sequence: TGCAGTGCTAGAGATGAGCATTCCTACAATGAGCAGTTCTTC.

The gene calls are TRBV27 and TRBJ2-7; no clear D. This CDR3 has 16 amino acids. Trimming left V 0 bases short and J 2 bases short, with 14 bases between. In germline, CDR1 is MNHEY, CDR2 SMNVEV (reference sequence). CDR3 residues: CASSLSLTRSTYEQYF. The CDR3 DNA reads TGTGCCAGCAGTTTATCCCTGACGAGGTCTACCTACGAGCAGTACTTC.

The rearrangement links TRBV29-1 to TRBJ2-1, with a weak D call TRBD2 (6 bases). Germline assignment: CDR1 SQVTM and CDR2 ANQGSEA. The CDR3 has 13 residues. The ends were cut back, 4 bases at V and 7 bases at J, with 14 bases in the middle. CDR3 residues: CSVGGLTGNEQFF. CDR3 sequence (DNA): TGCAGCGTTGGGGGACTGACCGGGAATGAGCAGTTCTTC.

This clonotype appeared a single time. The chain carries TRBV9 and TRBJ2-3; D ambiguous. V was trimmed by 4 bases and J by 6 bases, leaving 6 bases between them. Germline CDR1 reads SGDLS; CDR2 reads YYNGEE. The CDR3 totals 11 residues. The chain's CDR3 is CASSNRDTQYF. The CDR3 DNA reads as TGTGCCAGCAGCAACCGGGATACGCAGTATTTT.

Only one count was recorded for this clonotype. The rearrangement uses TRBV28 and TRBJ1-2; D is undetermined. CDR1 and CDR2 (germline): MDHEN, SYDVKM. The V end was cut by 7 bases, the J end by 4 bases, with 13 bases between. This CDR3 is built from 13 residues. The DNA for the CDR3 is TGTGCCAGCACCATGGACCGCAGCTATGGCTACACCTTC. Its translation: CASTMDRSYGYTF.

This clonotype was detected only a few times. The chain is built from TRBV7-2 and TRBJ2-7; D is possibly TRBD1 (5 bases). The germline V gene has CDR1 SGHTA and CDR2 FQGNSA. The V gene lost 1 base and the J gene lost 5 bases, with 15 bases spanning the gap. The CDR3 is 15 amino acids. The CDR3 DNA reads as TGTGCCAGCAGCTTAGTTAGGGCAATGGGGCACGAGCAGTACTTC. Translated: CASSLVRAMGHEQYF.

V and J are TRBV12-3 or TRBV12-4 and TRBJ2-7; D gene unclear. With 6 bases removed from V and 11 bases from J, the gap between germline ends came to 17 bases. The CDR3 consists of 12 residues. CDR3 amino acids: CASRNRAQEEYF. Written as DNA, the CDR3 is TGTGCCAGCAGAAACCGGGCTCAAGAAGAGTACTTC.

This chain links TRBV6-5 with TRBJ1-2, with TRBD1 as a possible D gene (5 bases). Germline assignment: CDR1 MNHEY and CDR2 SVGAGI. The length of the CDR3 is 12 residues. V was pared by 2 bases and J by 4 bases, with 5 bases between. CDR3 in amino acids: CASSYGGYGYTF. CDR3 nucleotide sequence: TGTGCCAGCAGTTACGGGGGCTATGGCTACACCTTC.

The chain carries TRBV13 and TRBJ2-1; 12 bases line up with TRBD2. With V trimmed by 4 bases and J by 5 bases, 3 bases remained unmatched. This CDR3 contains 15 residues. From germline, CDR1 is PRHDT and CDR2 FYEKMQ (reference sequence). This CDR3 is CASSSSGRAHNEQFF. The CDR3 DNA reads TGTGCCAGCAGCTCTAGCGGGAGGGCCCACAATGAGCAGTTCTTC.